This TCR beta chain was identified during a study of blood T cell repertoires in COVID-19. This clone was detected a few times. Sequencing was performed with immunoSEQ multiplex PCR; in TCRdb, only in-frame clones are kept and a portion is missing. Among about 150,000 clones, more than 80% were seen once, and the ten largest hold less than 4%. This sequence was found in a woman aged 60-70 years with active COVID-19. Sequenced input: peripheral blood.

The CDR3 nucleotides are TGTGCCAGCAGCGATGGGTCTAGCGGCCTCTACGAGCAGTACTTC. Translated, it gives CASSDGSSGLYEQYF. The V call is TRBV6-5, the J call TRBJ2-7; 7 positions agree with TRBD2. The CDR3 sequence is 15 residues long. Germline V gene sequence: CDR1 MNHEY, CDR2 SVGAGI. The V gene end was trimmed by 6 bases and the J gene end by 3 bases; junction bases not matched to a gene: 11.